A selection of T cell receptor beta chains follows, all from one sample in a study of CD8+CD57+ T cells in acquired aplastic anemia. MiXCR, applied by TCRdb to the reads, yields one record per CDR3 protein. Of over 150,000 distinct CDR3 sequences detected, 48% appear once; the ten largest clones hold approximately 12%. Material: sorted CD4+, CD8+, or CD8+CD57+ T cells (not recorded which) from PBMCs. These receptors originate from a human donor with aplastic anemia. Each CDR3 is given with its conserved first and last residue. The D gene is left open where the match is weak. Expanded clones are given a class, and other clones once, few, many or no size at all.

TRBJ1-1 | . | TRBV6-6 | TRBD1 | TGTGCCAGCAGTCCAGGGACAGGGTCAATGAACACTGAAGCTTTCTTT | CASSPGTGSMNTEAFF
TRBJ2-6 | many | TRBV6-6 | . | TGTGCCAGCGGGAGATTTCGGGGCTCTGGGGCCAACGTCCTGACTTTC | CASGRFRGSGANVLTF
TRBJ2-7 | . | TRBV2 | TRBD1 | TGTGCCAGCAGGGAGAACAGGGGAGAGCAGTACTTC | CASRENRGEQYF
TRBJ1-4 | . | TRBV2 | . | TGTGCCAGCAGTGAGAGTGGGGCGGAAAAACTGTTTTTT | CASSESGAEKLFF
TRBJ2-5 | . | TRBV7-3 | . | TGTGCCAGCAGCTTAAAGGGAAGATCAGAGACCCAGTACTTC | CASSLKGRSETQYF
TRBJ1-2 | many | TRBV27 | TRBD1 | TGTGCCAGCAGACCGACAGGGAGGTATGGCTACACCTTC | CASRPTGRYGYTF
TRBJ2-2 | few | TRBV3-1 | . | TGTGCCAGCTCCCGGGGCCCAAACACCGGGGAGCTGTTTTTT | CASSRGPNTGELFF
TRBJ1-5 | many | TRBV5-1 | TRBD1 | TGCGCCAGCAGCTTGGACGGACAGGGCAATCAGCCCCAGCATTTT | CASSLDGQGNQPQHF
TRBJ2-1 | few | TRBV10-1 | TRBD2 | TGCGCCAGCAGTTCAAGCGGGAGATACAATGAGCAGTTCTTC | CASSSSGRYNEQFF
TRBJ2-1 | many | TRBV5-4 | TRBD2 | TGTGCCAGCAGCTCTGGACTAGCGGGGAGCAATGAGCAGTTCTTC | CASSSGLAGSNEQFF
TRBJ1-2 | few | TRBV19 | . | TGTGCCAGTTGGGAGGACCGTAACTATGGCTACACCTTC | CASWEDRNYGYTF
TRBJ2-7 | . | TRBV10-3 | TRBD2 | TGTGCCATCAGTGAACCGGGACTAGCCTACGAGCAGTACTTC | CAISEPGLAYEQYF
TRBJ2-5 | . | TRBV3-1 | . | TGTGCCAGCAGCCAAGGGCAAGAGACCCAGTACTTC | CASSQGQETQYF
TRBJ2-7 | . | TRBV7-9 | TRBD1 | TGTGCCAGCAGCTTACTGGACAGGGAGTTAACCTACGAGCAGTACTTC | CASSLLDRELTYEQYF
TRBJ1-5 | . | TRBV10-3 | . | TGTGCCATCAGTGAGTCGTACGGATATAGCAATCAGCCCCAGCATTTT | CAISESYGYSNQPQHF
TRBJ1-6 | few | TRBV19 | . | TGTGCCAGTAGTATGAGGGACGGTAATTCACCCCTCCACTTT | CASSMRDGNSPLHF
TRBJ2-1 | . | TRBV2 | . | TGTGCCAGCAGACTACGCGGGTCCTCCTACAATGAGCAGTTCTTC | CASRLRGSSYNEQFF
TRBJ1-4 | many | TRBV11-1 | . | TGTGCCAGCAGTTACGACACAACTAATGAAAAACTGTTTTTT | CASSYDTTNEKLFF
TRBJ2-5 | . | TRBV2 | TRBD2 | TGTGCCAGCAATTGGACTAGCTTCGAGACCCAGTACTTC | CASNWTSFETQYF
TRBJ1-3 | many | TRBV9 | . | TGTGCCAGCAGCTCCCTGGAGGATTGGGGAAACACCATATATTTT | CASSSLEDWGNTIYF
TRBJ1-5 | . | TRBV9 | . | TGTGCCAGCAGCGATAGGGGATTCAATCAGCCCCAGCATTTT | CASSDRGFNQPQHF
TRBJ2-2 | . | TRBV29-1 | . | TGCAGCGTTATAGACAGGTACACCGGGGAGCTGTCTTTT | CSVIDRYTGELSF
TRBJ1-2 | . | TRBV29-1 | TRBD1 | TGCAGCGCCGGCCGGGACAGCCTCTATGGCTACACCTTC | CSAGRDSLYGYTF
TRBJ2-3 | many | TRBV11-2 | . | TGTGCCAGCAGCTTATATACGCAGTATTTT | CASSLYTQYF
TRBJ2-7 | . | TRBV29-1 | . | TGCAGCAGTCTTAAGGTTACCTACGAGCAGTACTTC | CSSLKVTYEQYF
TRBJ2-7 | few | TRBV18 | TRBD1 | TGTGCCAGCTCACCAGGGACAGGACTAAACTACGAGCAGTACTTC | CASSPGTGLNYEQYF
TRBJ1-2 | . | TRBV10-3 | TRBD1 | TGTGCCAGCAGTTACTCCATGACAGGGGCGGGAGGCTACACCTTC | CASSYSMTGAGGYTF
TRBJ2-7 | many | TRBV4-1 | TRBD2 | TGCGCCAGCAGCCAAGGGACTAGCGGATACGAGCAGTACTTC | CASSQGTSGYEQYF
TRBJ1-1 | many | TRBV29-1 | . | TGCAGCGCCACCGGGAAGCCCTCGAACACTGAAGCTTTCTTT | CSATGKPSNTEAFF